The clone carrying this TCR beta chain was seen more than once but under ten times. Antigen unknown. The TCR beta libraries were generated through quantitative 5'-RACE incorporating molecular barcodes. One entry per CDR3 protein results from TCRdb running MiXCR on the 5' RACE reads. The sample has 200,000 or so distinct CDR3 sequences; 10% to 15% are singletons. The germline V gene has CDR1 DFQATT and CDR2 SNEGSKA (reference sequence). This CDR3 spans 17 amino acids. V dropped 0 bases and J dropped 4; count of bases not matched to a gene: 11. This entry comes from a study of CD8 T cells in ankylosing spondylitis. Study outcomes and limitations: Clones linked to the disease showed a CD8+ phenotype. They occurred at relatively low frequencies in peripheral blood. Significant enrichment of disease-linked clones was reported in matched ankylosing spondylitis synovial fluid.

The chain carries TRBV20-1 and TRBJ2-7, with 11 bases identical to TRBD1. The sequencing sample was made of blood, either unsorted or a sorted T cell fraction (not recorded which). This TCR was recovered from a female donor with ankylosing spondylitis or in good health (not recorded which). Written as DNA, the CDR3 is TGCAGTGCTAGAGATTTCCCAACCGGGACAGGGGGGTACGAGCAGTACTTC. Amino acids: CSARDFPTGTGGYEQYF.